This section outlines one T cell receptor beta chain sequence together with its context. The antigen remains undetermined. This CDR3 comprises 14 residues. The germline gives CDR1 MNHNY, CDR2 SVGAGI (reference sequence). Trimming removed 2 bases from V and 1 base from J, with 8 bases in between. The PCR ran on 60 Vbeta and 13 Jbeta primers. This table comes from immunoSEQ multiplex PCR, and its TCRdb copy is limited to in-frame clones, with some not included. The sample has some 110,000 clones, 82% seen once. The sample is drawn from a study of cytomegalovirus exposure and HLA in healthy donors. Overall study results and limits: Earlier results showed most TCR beta V segments being productive about 87% or about 30% of the time. Later analysis indicated greater clonal expansion among HLA-associated TCR beta chains than among equally common other chains.

This sequence joins TRBV6-6 and TRBJ1-2, with unresolved D. The sequencing input was PBMCs. This clonotype originated in a man aged 50-60 years in good health and CMV-seronegative. The CDR3 bases are TGTGCCAGCAGTTACGGTGAGAGTAACTATGGCTACACCTTC. Translation: CASSYGESNYGYTF.